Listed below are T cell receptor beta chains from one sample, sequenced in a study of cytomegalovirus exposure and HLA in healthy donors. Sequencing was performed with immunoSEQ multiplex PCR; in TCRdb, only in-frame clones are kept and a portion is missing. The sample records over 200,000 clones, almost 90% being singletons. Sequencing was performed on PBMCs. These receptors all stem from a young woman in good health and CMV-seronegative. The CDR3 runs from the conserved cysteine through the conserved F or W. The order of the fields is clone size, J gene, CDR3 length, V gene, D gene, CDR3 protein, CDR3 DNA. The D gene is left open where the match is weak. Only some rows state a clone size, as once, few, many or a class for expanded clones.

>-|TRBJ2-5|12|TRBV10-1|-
CASSGGGETQYF
TGCGCCAGCAGTGGGGGAGGAGAGACCCAGTACTTC
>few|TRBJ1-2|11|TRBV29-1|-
CSVRVNYGYTF
TGCAGCGTTCGGGTTAACTATGGCTACACCTTC
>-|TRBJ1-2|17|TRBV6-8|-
CASSYPRLVSWGHSQNF
TGTGCCAGCAGTTACCCACGACTCGTTTCCTGGGGACACTCCCAGAACTTC
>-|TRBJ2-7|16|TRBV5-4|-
CASSFGVSPAHYEQYF
TGTGCCAGCAGCTTCGGGGTTAGCCCTGCCCATTACGAGCAGTACTTC
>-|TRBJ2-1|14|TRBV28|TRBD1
CASSLRTGAPNPLF
TGTGCCAGCAGTTTACGGACAGGAGCTCCTAACCCCCTCTTC
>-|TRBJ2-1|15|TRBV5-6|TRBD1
CASRSRDRVFNEQFF
TGTGCCAGCAGATCGCGGGACAGGGTTTTCAATGAGCAGTTCTTC
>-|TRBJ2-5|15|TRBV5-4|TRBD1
CASSSPGQPQETQYF
TGTGCCAGCAGCTCCCCGGGACAGCCCCAAGAGACCCAGTACTTC
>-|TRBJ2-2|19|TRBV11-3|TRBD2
CASSPTGLAGVTNTGELFF
TGTGCCAGCAGCCCAACGGGACTAGCGGGAGTAACGAACACCGGGGAGCTGTTTTTT
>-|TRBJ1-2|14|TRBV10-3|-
CAISESQVNYGYTF
TGTGCCATCAGTGAGTCTCAGGTTAACTATGGCTACACCTTC
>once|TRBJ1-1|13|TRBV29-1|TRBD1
CSVVGTGGKGAFF
TGCAGCGTAGTAGGGACAGGGGGCAAAGGCGCTTTCTTT
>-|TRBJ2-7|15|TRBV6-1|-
CASSELHRVEYEQYF
TGTGCCAGCAGTGAATTGCACAGGGTAGAGTACGAGCAGTACTTC
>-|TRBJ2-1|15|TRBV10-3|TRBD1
CAIGGTGGSYNEQFF
TGTGCCATCGGAGGGACAGGGGGATCCTACAATGAGCAGTTCTTC
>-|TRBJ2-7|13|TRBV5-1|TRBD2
CASTPSGGYEQYF
TGCGCCAGCACCCCTAGCGGGGGCTACGAGCAGTACTTC
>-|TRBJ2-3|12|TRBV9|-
CASSEERDTQYF
TGTGCCAGCAGCGAGGAGCGGGATACGCAGTATTTT
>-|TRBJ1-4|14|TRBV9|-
CASSWRDGNEKLFF
TGTGCCAGCAGCTGGCGGGACGGTAATGAAAAACTGTTTTTT
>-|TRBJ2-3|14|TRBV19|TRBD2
CASSPSGRSDTQYF
TGTGCCAGTAGCCCTAGCGGGAGGTCAGATACGCAGTATTTT
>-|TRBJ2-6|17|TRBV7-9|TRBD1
CASSFYRGPPGANVLTF
TGTGCCAGCAGCTTCTACAGGGGGCCTCCTGGGGCCAACGTCCTGACTTTC
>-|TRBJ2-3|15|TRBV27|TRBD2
CASVPFAGGTDTQYF
TGTGCCAGCGTCCCTTTTGCGGGAGGCACAGATACGCAGTATTTT
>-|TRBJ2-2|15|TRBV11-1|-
CASSLGGGDTGELFF
TGTGCCAGCAGCTTAGGGGGCGGGGACACCGGGGAGCTGTTTTTT
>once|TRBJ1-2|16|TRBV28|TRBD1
CASSLNPGAGGAGYTF
TGTGCCAGCAGTTTAAACCCCGGGGCAGGGGGCGCTGGCTACACCTTC
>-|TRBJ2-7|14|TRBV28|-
CASSLLDTMGEQYF
TGTGCCAGCAGTTTATTGGACACAATGGGCGAGCAGTACTTC
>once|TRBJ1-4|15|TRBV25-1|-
CASRQGLLTNEKLFF
TGTGCCAGCAGACAGGGACTACTAACTAATGAAAAACTGTTTTTT
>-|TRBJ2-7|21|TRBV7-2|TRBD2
CASSLAKVGLAGGPGSYEQYF
TGTGCCAGCAGCTTAGCAAAAGTGGGGCTAGCGGGAGGGCCCGGATCCTACGAGCAGTACTTC
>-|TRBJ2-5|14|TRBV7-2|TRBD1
CASSLNRGQETQYF
TGTGCCAGCAGCCTAAACAGGGGTCAGGAGACCCAGTACTTC
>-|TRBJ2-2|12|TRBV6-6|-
CASSYINGELFF
TGTGCCAGCAGTTATATTAACGGGGAGCTGTTTTTT
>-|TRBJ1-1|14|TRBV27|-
CASSLSRGSTEAFF
TGTGCCAGCAGTTTATCACGGGGGAGCACTGAAGCTTTCTTT
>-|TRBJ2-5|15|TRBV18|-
CASSLSGTHQETQYF
TGTGCCAGCTCACTCTCCGGGACACACCAAGAGACCCAGTACTTC
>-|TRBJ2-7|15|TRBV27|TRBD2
CASSLSVGTSYEQYF
TGTGCCAGCAGTTTATCTGTTGGGACTAGTTACGAGCAGTACTTC
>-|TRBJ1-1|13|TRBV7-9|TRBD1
CASSWDRTLEAFF
TGTGCCAGCAGCTGGGACAGGACACTTGAAGCTTTCTTT